A selection of T cell receptor beta chains follows, all from one sample in a study of blood T cell repertoires in COVID-19. Profiled with immunoSEQ multiplex PCR; TCRdb holds only in-frame clones, not every one. The sample yields roughly 60,000 clones, around 90% seen once. The sample was peripheral blood. The source is a man between 65 and 85 years old with acute or convalescent COVID-19. The CDR3 runs from the conserved cysteine through the conserved F or W. The D gene is left open where the match is weak. Rows give clone size only sometimes, using once, few, many, or a class for an expanded clone.

abundance | len | j_gene | d_gene | v_gene | CDR3nt | CDR3aa
NA | 17 | TRBJ2-3 | TRBD2 | TRBV5-6 | TGTGCCAGCAGCTCAGCTAGCGGGGTTAAAAGGGCAGATACGCAGTATTTT | CASSSASGVKRADTQYF
NA | 16 | TRBJ1-3 | NA | TRBV4-2 | TGTGCCAGCAGCCAAGAACAAATCCTTTCTGGAAACACCATATATTTT | CASSQEQILSGNTIYF
NA | 11 | TRBJ2-1 | NA | TRBV7-2 | TGTGCCAGCAGCTTCCCGGGTGAGCAGTTCTTC | CASSFPGEQFF
NA | 16 | TRBJ2-2 | TRBD2 | TRBV5-1 | TGCGCCAGCAGTAGGACTAGCGGGAGTTCGGCCGGGGAGCTGTTTTTT | CASSRTSGSSAGELFF
NA | 15 | TRBJ2-3 | TRBD2 | TRBV27 | TGTGCCAGCAACTCCTATGGCGGGAGGGCCGGGACGCAGTATTTT | CASNSYGGRAGTQYF
once | 15 | TRBJ1-5 | TRBD1 | TRBV19 | TGTGCCAGTGCCGACAGGGAATGGAGCAATCAGCCCCAGCATTTT | CASADREWSNQPQHF
NA | 15 | TRBJ2-2 | NA | TRBV9 | TGTGCCAGCAGCGTATTTTCGCAGGGGCCCGGGGAGCTGTTTTTT | CASSVFSQGPGELFF
NA | 15 | TRBJ2-4 | NA | TRBV7-7 | TGTGCCAGCAGCCCGAATGAGGTATCCAAAAACATTCAGTACTTC | CASSPNEVSKNIQYF
NA | 16 | TRBJ2-4 | TRBD2 | TRBV4-1 | TGCGCCAGCAGCCAAAGCTCTAGCGGGGGGAAAAACATTCAGTACTTC | CASSQSSSGGKNIQYF
NA | 11 | TRBJ2-7 | NA | TRBV19 | TGTGCCAGTAGTACGGGGAGCGAGCAGTACTTC | CASSTGSEQYF
NA | 15 | TRBJ1-1 | NA | TRBV7-8 | TGTGCCAGCAGCTTAGTGGGGGGGATGAACACTGAAGCTTTCTTT | CASSLVGGMNTEAFF
NA | 14 | TRBJ2-2 | TRBD1 | TRBV28 | TGTGCCAGCAGTAGGACAGGGTCCCCCGGGGAGCTGTTTTTT | CASSRTGSPGELFF
NA | 12 | TRBJ2-1 | NA | TRBV3-1/TRBV3-2 | TGTGCCAGCAGCCAAGTCATCAATGAGCAGTTCTTC | CASSQVINEQFF
NA | 13 | TRBJ1-4 | NA | TRBV11-3 | TGTGCCAGCAGCTTCGCCCGGGGAGAAAAACTGTTTTTT | CASSFARGEKLFF
NA | 12 | TRBJ2-4 | TRBD2 | TRBV7-9 | TGTGCCAGCAGCTTAGTAGCGGGGGATTGGTACTTC | CASSLVAGDWYF
NA | 15 | TRBJ1-5 | TRBD1 | TRBV19 | TGTGCCAGCAATAGAGACAGGGGAGGCAATCAGCCCCAGCATTTT | CASNRDRGGNQPQHF
NA | 14 | TRBJ1-2 | TRBD1 | TRBV6-4 | TGTGCCAGCAGTGAAGAAGAGGGACAGGGTGTCTACACCTTC | CASSEEEGQGVYTF
NA | 11 | TRBJ1-1 | NA | TRBV7-9 | TGTGCCAGCACTCCTGAGGTTGGGGCTTTCTTT | CASTPEVGAFF
NA | 15 | TRBJ1-2 | NA | TRBV23-1 | TGCGCCAGCAGTCAATCTGTCAATACAAACTATGGCTACACCTTC | CASSQSVNTNYGYTF
NA | 19 | TRBJ2-7 | NA | TRBV11-3 | TGTGCCAGCAGCTTAGATCTCCCTACACAGGAAACCAGACCCTACGAGCAGTACTTC | CASSLDLPTQETRPYEQYF
NA | 15 | TRBJ2-7 | NA | TRBV11-2 | TGTGCCAGCAGCTTAGATCCAGGGGCCCACTACGAGCAGTACTTC | CASSLDPGAHYEQYF
NA | 14 | TRBJ2-2 | TRBD1 | TRBV24-1 | TGTGCCACCAGTGATGGGGCAGGGGGCGGGGAGCTGTTTTTT | CATSDGAGGGELFF
NA | 13 | TRBJ1-6 | NA | TRBV2 | TGTGCCAGCAGCCCCGGGAGGGGATCACCCCTCCACTTT | CASSPGRGSPLHF